The next 2 T cell receptor beta chains were all read from a single sample in a study of T cells in localized non-small cell lung cancer. Sequencing used immunoSEQ multiplex PCR; TCRdb keeps in-frame clones, though not all of them. The data contain tens of thousands of clones, 85% to 90% of them singletons. This specimen was peripheral blood, taken before any cancer treatment. All receptors come from a male donor aged 60 or over with stage I squamous cell lung carcinoma.

J is TRBJ2-7 and V is TRBV5-1, with 11 bases identical to TRBD1. Germline CDR1 SGHRS, CDR2 YFSETQ. The CDR3 runs 15 residues. Trimming took 2 bases from V and 5 from J; bases not matched to a gene: 6. As DNA, the CDR3 is TGCGCCAGCAGCTTTCCCGGGACAGGGGGTAACGAGCAGTACTTC. Translated: CASSFPGTGGNEQYF. Full variable domain (rest looked up from reference TRBV5-1 and TRBJ2-7): KAGVTQTPRYLIKTRGQQVTLSCSPISGHRSVSWYQQTPGQGLQFLFEYFSETQRNKGNFPGRFSGRQFSNSRSEMNVSTLELGDSALYLCASSFPGTGGNEQYFGPGTRLTVT.

V is TRBV6-5 and J is TRBJ1-2; 9 bases agree with TRBD1. Germline trimming cut 6 bases from V and 7 bases from J; bases unmatched to any gene: 12. The CDR3 spans 15 residues. Germline CDR1 and CDR2: MNHEY and SVGAGI. CDR3 nucleotides: TGTGCCAGCAGAAGACCCGGACAGGGGCTCTCTGGCTACACCTTC. Its translation: CASRRPGQGLSGYTF.